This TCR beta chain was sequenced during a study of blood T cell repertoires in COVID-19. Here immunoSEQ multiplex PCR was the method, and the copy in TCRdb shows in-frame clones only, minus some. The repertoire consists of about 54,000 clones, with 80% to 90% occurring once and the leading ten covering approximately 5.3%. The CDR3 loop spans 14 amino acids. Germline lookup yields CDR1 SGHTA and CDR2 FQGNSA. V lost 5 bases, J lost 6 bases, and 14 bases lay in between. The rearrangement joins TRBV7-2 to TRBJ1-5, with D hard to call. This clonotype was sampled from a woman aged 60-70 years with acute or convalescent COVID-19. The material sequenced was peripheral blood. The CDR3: CASSRLVGSQPQHF. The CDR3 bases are TGTGCCAGCAGCCGGTTGGTGGGGAGTCAGCCCCAGCATTTT.